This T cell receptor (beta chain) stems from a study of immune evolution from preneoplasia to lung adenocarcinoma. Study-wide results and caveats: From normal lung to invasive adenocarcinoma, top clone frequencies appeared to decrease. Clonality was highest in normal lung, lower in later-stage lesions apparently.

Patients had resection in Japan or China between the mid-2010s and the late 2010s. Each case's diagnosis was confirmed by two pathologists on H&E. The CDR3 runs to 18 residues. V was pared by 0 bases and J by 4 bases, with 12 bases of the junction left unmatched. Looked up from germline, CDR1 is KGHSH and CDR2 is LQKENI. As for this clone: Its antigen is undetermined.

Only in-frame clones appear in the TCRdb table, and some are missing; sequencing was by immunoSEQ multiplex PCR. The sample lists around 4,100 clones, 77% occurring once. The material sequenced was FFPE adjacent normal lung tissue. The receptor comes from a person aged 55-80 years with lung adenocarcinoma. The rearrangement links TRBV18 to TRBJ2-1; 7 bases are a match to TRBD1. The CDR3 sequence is CASSPPHRGVSAYNEQFF. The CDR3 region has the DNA TGTGCCAGCTCACCACCGCACAGGGGCGTTTCTGCGTACAATGAGCAGTTCTTC.